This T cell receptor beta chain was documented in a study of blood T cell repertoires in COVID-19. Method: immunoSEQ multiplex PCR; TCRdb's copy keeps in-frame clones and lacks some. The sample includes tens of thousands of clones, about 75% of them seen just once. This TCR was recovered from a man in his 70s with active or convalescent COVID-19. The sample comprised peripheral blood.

DNA of the CDR3: TGCGCCAGCAGCTTCCAGGGGTTCCAAGAGACCCAGTACTTC. Protein: CASSFQGFQETQYF. The V gene is TRBV5-1, the J gene TRBJ2-5; possible D gene TRBD1, 6 bases. V was shortened by 2 bases and J by 1 base, with 9 bases between the two germline ends. The CDR3 has 14 amino acids. The germline V gene has CDR1 SGHRS and CDR2 YFSETQ.